The 30 T cell receptor beta chains presented below share a single source sample, sequenced in a study of Ad26.COV2.S vaccination and SARS-CoV-2 variants. Only in-frame clones appear in the TCRdb table, and some are missing; sequencing was by immunoSEQ multiplex PCR. Of roughly 460,000 clones listed, about 89% are singletons. Indicated treatment: around 19 received Ad26.COV2.S at low or high dose, single or two shots; about 5 received placebo; per-sample allocation not given. After the first vaccine or placebo injection, samples were drawn on day 63. The input for sequencing was peripheral blood, taken in a trial of Ad26.COV2.S vaccine versus placebo. The origin of the receptors is a person aged 18-60 years who received the Ad26.COV2.S COVID-19 vaccine or a placebo.

The V and J genes are TRBV27 and TRBJ1-2; a weak D match, TRBD1 (5 bases). Germline V gene data show CDR1 as MNHEY and CDR2 as SMNVEV (reference sequence). This CDR3 has 11 residues. CDR3 residues: CATWGDYGYTF. The CDR3 bases are TGTGCTACTTGGGGGGACTATGGCTACACCTTC.

The chain links TRBV5-1 to TRBJ2-2; D not resolved. Germline V gives CDR1 SGHRS, CDR2 YFSETQ. Trimming cost V 7 bases and J 5 bases, with 21 bases left between them. The CDR3 runs 16 residues. The DNA of the CDR3 is TGCGCCAGCCAGGCGACGAAAGTATCGGCGACCGGGGAGCTGTTTTTT. Protein sequence: CASQATKVSATGELFF.

The chain uses TRBV5-1 and TRBJ2-2, with 10 bases that match TRBD1. Germline V CDR1 and CDR2: SGHRS, YFSETQ. V shed 4 bases, J shed 4 bases, and the junction held 4 bases outside the gene matches. This CDR3 comprises 15 residues. The CDR3: CASSTGQGLTGELFF. The CDR3 bases are TGCGCCAGCAGCACGGGACAGGGGCTCACCGGGGAGCTGTTTTTT.

V gene TRBV6-6 combines with J gene TRBJ2-1; 12 bases agree with TRBD1. The junction had 10 bases not matched to a gene; V was cut back by 6 bases and J by 10 bases. Germline lookup yields CDR1 MNHNY and CDR2 SVGAGI (reference sequence). The CDR3 sequence is 15 residues long. The CDR3 spells CASRPQGQGAGEQFF. CDR3 in DNA: TGTGCCAGCAGACCTCAGGGACAGGGGGCAGGGGAGCAGTTCTTC.

The J gene is TRBJ2-7, the V gene TRBV6-1; 10 positions agree with TRBD1. Germline-derived CDR1 and CDR2 are MNHNS and SASEGT. Trimming removed 1 base from V and 2 bases from J; junction bases left unmatched: 8. The CDR3 sequence is 17 residues long. The CDR3 loop is CASSEGVGQGIPYEQYF. The CDR3 region has the DNA TGTGCCAGCAGTGAAGGGGTGGGACAGGGGATACCCTACGAGCAGTACTTC.

The DNA for the CDR3 is TGCGCCAGTCGCAGGGAAACCCACTACGAGCAGTACTTC. Its translation: CASRRETHYEQYF. The rearrangement uses TRBV5-1 and TRBJ2-7; weak D call: TRBD1 (5 bases). This CDR3 comprises 13 residues. Germline CDR1 and CDR2: SGHRS and YFSETQ. V was trimmed by 8 bases and J by 3 bases, leaving 15 bases between them.

The V gene is TRBV4-1, the J gene TRBJ2-7; D gene uncertain. This CDR3 region has 15 residues. V was pared by 6 bases and J by 1 base, with 16 bases between. Germline V gene data show CDR1 as MGHRA and CDR2 as YSYEKL. The DNA of the CDR3 is TGCGCCAGCAGTATATCCGAGGCTAGGTCCTACGAGCAGTACTTC. This gives the protein CASSISEARSYEQYF.

The V gene is TRBV18, the J gene TRBJ1-4; D is undetermined. The ends were cut back, 8 bases at V and 0 bases at J, with 10 bases in the middle. The CDR3 runs to 14 residues. Germline values: CDR1 KGHSH, CDR2 LQKENI. Written as DNA, the CDR3 is TGTGCCAGCGCCCTAAAAGCAACTAATGAAAAACTGTTTTTT. It encodes CASALKATNEKLFF.

This clone was seen more than once but under ten times. The chain combines TRBV20-1 with TRBJ1-2; no definite D call. The germline V gene encodes CDR1 DFQATT and CDR2 SNEGSKA (reference sequence). V gave up 4 bases and J gave up 7 bases, with 7 bases separating them. There are 10 residues in the CDR3. CDR3 sequence (DNA): TGCAGTGCTACCCGGGGTGGCTACACCTTC. It yields the protein CSATRGGYTF.

The V call is TRBV7-2, the J call TRBJ1-2; no reliable D call. The length of the CDR3 is 13 residues. V was clipped by 1 base and J by 5 bases, with 8 bases between them. Germline V gene data show CDR1 as SGHTA and CDR2 as FQGNSA. CDR3 sequence: CASSLVGEYGYTF. In DNA form, the CDR3 reads TGTGCCAGCAGCTTAGTTGGGGAATATGGCTACACCTTC.

V gene TRBV7-2 combines with J gene TRBJ1-1; no clear D. The germline V gene encodes CDR1 SGHTA and CDR2 FQGNSA. The CDR3 consists of 14 residues. V was trimmed by 3 bases and J by 4 bases, leaving 12 bases between them. CDR3 loop: CASSFPELGTEAFF. Written as DNA, the CDR3 is TGTGCCAGCAGCTTTCCCGAATTGGGCACTGAAGCTTTCTTT. Using reference TRBV7-2 and TRBJ1-1 for the parts outside the CDR3, the full variable domain is GAGVSQSPSNKVTEKGKDVELRCDPISGHTALYWYRQSLGQGLEFLIYFQGNSAPDKSGLPSDRFSAERTGGSVSTLTIQRTQQEDSAVYLCASSFPELGTEAFFGQGTRLTVV.

The chain is built from TRBV4-3 and TRBJ2-7, with 7 bases lining up with TRBD1. Germline CDR1 reads LGHNA; CDR2 reads YSLEER. This CDR3 has 17 residues. V dropped 0 bases and J dropped 2; count of bases not matched to a gene: 10. The CDR3 spells CASSQELQGQQAYEQYF. CDR3 sequence (DNA): TGCGCCAGCAGCCAAGAACTCCAGGGACAGCAAGCCTACGAGCAGTACTTC.

The chain carries TRBV3-1 (or the pseudogene TRBV3-2) and TRBJ1-1; TRBD1 matches at 7 bases. The CDR3 is 15 residues long. J gave up 5 bases and V 3 bases, and 9 bases lay outside the gene matches. Germline V lookup: CDR1 LGHDT, CDR2 YNNKEL (reference sequence). CDR3 DNA sequence: TGTGCCAGCAGCCAGGGCCGACAGGGAGGAACTGAAGCTTTCTTT. Protein product: CASSQGRQGGTEAFF.

This sequence joins TRBV10-3 and TRBJ2-3; 8 nucleotides line up with TRBD1. The CDR3 is 18 residues long. The junction had 13 bases not matched to a gene; V was cut back by 5 bases and J by 0 bases. The germline V gene has CDR1 ENHRY and CDR2 SYGVKD. The CDR3 region is CAISKRTGMKGSTDTQYF. The CDR3 nucleotides are TGTGCCATCAGTAAAAGGACAGGGATGAAGGGTAGCACAGATACGCAGTATTTT.

The chain employs TRBV7-3 and TRBJ1-4, with D maybe TRBD1 (5 bases). The germline gives CDR1 SGHTA, CDR2 FQGTGA. The CDR3 loop spans 16 amino acids. Trimming removed 5 bases at V and 3 bases at J, with 16 bases between. CDR3 sequence (DNA): TGTGCCAGCAGCCCCCGGACCTCAGGGCCTAATGAAAAACTGTTTTTT. Its translation: CASSPRTSGPNEKLFF.

The chain is built from TRBV7-2 and TRBJ2-5; the D gene is possibly TRBD1 (6 bases). Germline V gene lookup returns CDR1 SGHTA and CDR2 FQGNSA. The CDR3 has 15 amino acids. The V end lost 5 bases, the J end lost 5 bases, and 18 bases lay between the germline ends. Here the CDR3 DNA reads TGTGCCAGCAGCACGAACAGGGTTCAGAAGGAGACCCAGTACTTC. Translated: CASSTNRVQKETQYF.

V gene TRBV3-1 (or the pseudogene TRBV3-2) combines with J gene TRBJ1-5; 9 bases fit TRBD1. The CDR3 extends over 14 amino acids. CDR1 is LGHDT, CDR2 YNNKEL, per germline (reference sequence). V was pared by 5 bases and J by 7 bases, with 6 bases of the junction left unmatched. The CDR3 reads CASSFTGGRQPQHF. In nucleotides, the CDR3 is TGTGCCAGCAGCTTTACAGGGGGCCGACAGCCCCAGCATTTT.

The J gene is TRBJ2-2, the V gene TRBV27; 7 bases match TRBD2. Germline assignment: CDR1 MNHEY and CDR2 SMNVEV (reference sequence). The ends lost 2 bases at V and 5 bases at J; junction bases unmatched: 8. The CDR3 spans 16 residues. The CDR3 region is CASSLGWGRETGELFF. The CDR3 coding sequence is TGTGCCAGCAGTTTAGGTTGGGGGAGGGAAACCGGGGAGCTGTTTTTT.

The chain has TRBV18 and TRBJ1-3; D might be TRBD1 (5 bases). CDR3 size: 15 residues. V was shortened by 2 bases and J by 6 bases, with 14 bases between the two germline ends. CDR1 KGHSH and CDR2 LQKENI come from the germline V gene. The CDR3 region has the DNA TGTGCCAGCTCACCAGTAGGGGTGGAACCAAACACCATATATTTT. As protein: CASSPVGVEPNTIYF.

The DNA of the CDR3 is TGTGCCTGGAGTGTGGAGGGTACGCAGCCCCAGCATTTT. Amino acids: CAWSVEGTQPQHF. The V gene is TRBV30, the J gene TRBJ1-5, with D unclear. Trimming stripped 0 bases from V and 7 bases from J, with 10 bases between. Germline V gives CDR1 GTSNPN, CDR2 SVGIG (reference sequence). The CDR3 totals 13 residues.

The sample holds one count of this clone. The chain uses TRBV7-6 and TRBJ2-5; 7 nucleotides agree with TRBD2. The length of the CDR3 is 17 residues. Trimming removed 5 bases from V and 0 bases from J; junction bases left unmatched: 12. Germline values: CDR1 SGHVS, CDR2 FNYEAQ. The CDR3 nucleotides are TGTGCCAGCAGCCCGGACGGCGGACTAGTGTACCAAGAGACCCAGTACTTC. Translating gives CASSPDGGLVYQETQYF.

The CDR3 nucleotides read TGTGCCAGCGCCTACAGGGGGCTGAACACTGAAGCTTTCTTT. Protein sequence: CASAYRGLNTEAFF. J is TRBJ1-1 and V is TRBV2, with TRBD1 matching 9 bases. CDR1 SNHLY and CDR2 FYNNEI come from the germline V gene. The CDR3 has 14 amino acids. V lost 8 bases to trimming and J lost 0 bases; unmatched junction nucleotides: 4.

V usage is TRBV9 and J usage is TRBJ2-3; no firm D call. CDR3 length equals 13 residues. Germline V gives CDR1 SGDLS, CDR2 YYNGEE. V was shortened by 1 base and J by 6 bases, with 9 bases between the two germline ends. CDR3 sequence reads: CASSVSFSDTQYF. The CDR3 nucleotides read TGTGCCAGCAGCGTAAGCTTTTCGGATACGCAGTATTTT. Combining the CDR3 with reference TRBV9 and TRBJ2-3 gives the whole variable domain DSGVTQTPKHLITATGQRVTLRCSPRSGDLSVYWYQQSLDQGLQFLIQYYNGEERAKGNILERFSAQQFPDLHSELNLSSLELGDSALYFCASSVSFSDTQYFGPGTRLTVL.

A few counts support this clone. The V call is TRBV2, the J call TRBJ1-4, with D possibly being TRBD1 (6 bases). This CDR3 spans 12 amino acids. Germline V gene lookup returns CDR1 SNHLY and CDR2 FYNNEI. With 3 bases removed from V and 8 bases from J, the gap between germline ends came to 7 bases. CDR3 DNA: TGTGCCAGCAGTGACAGGGGAGAAAAACTGTTTTTT. Translated, it gives CASSDRGEKLFF.

The CDR3 coding sequence is TGTGCCAGCTCACCAGGGACACTTGGTAATTCACCCCTCCACTTT. Translating gives CASSPGTLGNSPLHF. V and J are TRBV18 and TRBJ1-6, with D perhaps TRBD1 (6 bases). The germline V gene has CDR1 KGHSH and CDR2 LQKENI. V gave up 2 bases and J gave up 6 bases, with 11 bases separating them. The CDR3 covers 15 residues.

CDR3 sequence reads: CATSGGDATPLGNTIYF. The CDR3 nucleotides are TGTGCCACCAGCGGCGGGGACGCAACCCCCTTAGGAAACACCATATATTTT. The chain employs TRBV15 and TRBJ1-3; D may be TRBD1 (5 bases). V dropped 5 bases and J dropped 4 bases, with 21 bases sitting between them. The CDR3 covers 17 residues. From germline, CDR1 is LNHNV and CDR2 YYDKDF (reference sequence).

The chain recombines TRBV5-1 with TRBJ2-1, with 8 bases fitting TRBD1. Looked up from germline, CDR1 is SGHRS and CDR2 is YFSETQ. V shed 4 bases and J 0 bases; nucleotides not matched to a gene: 9. The CDR3 spans 17 residues. The CDR3 loop reads CASSGRQGSSSYNEQFF. The CDR3 nucleotides are TGCGCCAGCAGCGGCCGACAGGGGTCAAGCTCCTACAATGAGCAGTTCTTC.

The V gene is TRBV11-2, the J gene TRBJ1-1, with D uncertain. V lost 0 bases, J lost 8 bases, and 7 bases lay in between. Germline loops: CDR1 SGHAT, CDR2 FQNNGV. The CDR3 contains 12 residues. This CDR3 is CASSLEGIEAFF. As DNA, the CDR3 is TGTGCCAGCAGCTTAGAAGGGATCGAAGCTTTCTTT.

The chain combines TRBV2 with TRBJ1-1; TRBD1 aligns across 9 bases. Germline V gene sequence: CDR1 SNHLY, CDR2 FYNNEI. V dropped 8 bases and J dropped 0; count of bases not matched to a gene: 4. The CDR3 has 14 amino acids. CDR3 coding DNA: TGTGCCAGCGGGGGACAGGGACTGAACACTGAAGCTTTCTTT. Translating it yields CASGGQGLNTEAFF.

The rearrangement uses TRBV6-5 and TRBJ1-2; 8 nucleotides line up with TRBD1. There are 13 residues in the CDR3. V lost 5 bases, J lost 7 bases, and 6 bases stayed unmatched. The germline CDR1 and CDR2 sequences are MNHEY and SVGAGI. The CDR3 reads CASSTTGVGGYTF. The CDR3 nucleotides read TGTGCCAGCAGTACGACAGGGGTGGGTGGCTACACCTTC.